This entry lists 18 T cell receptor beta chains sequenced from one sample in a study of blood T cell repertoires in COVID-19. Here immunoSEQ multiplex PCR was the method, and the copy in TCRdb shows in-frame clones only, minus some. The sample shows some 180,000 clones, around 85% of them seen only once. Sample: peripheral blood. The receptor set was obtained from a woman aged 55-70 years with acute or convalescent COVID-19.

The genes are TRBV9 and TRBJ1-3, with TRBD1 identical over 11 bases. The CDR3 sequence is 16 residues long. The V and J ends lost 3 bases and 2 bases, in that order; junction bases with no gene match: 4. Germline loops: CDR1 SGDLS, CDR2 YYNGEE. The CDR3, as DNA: TGTGCCAGCAGCGCGATGGGACAGGGGGCTGGAAACACCATATATTTT. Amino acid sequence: CASSAMGQGAGNTIYF.

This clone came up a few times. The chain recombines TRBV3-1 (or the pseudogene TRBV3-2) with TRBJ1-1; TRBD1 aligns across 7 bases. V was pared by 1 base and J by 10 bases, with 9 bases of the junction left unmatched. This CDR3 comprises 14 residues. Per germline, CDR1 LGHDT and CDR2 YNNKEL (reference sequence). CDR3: CASSQADRAGGAFF. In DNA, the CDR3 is TGTGCCAGCAGCCAAGCCGACAGGGCAGGCGGAGCTTTCTTT.

CDR3 in amino acids: CASSPGTSGNTDTQYF. CDR3 DNA sequence: TGTGCCAGCAGCCCGGGGACTAGCGGGAACACAGATACGCAGTATTTT. The rearrangement uses TRBV7-6 and TRBJ2-3; TRBD2 matches 13 bases. This CDR3 contains 16 residues. V dropped 5 bases and J dropped 2; count of bases not matched to a gene: 4. CDR1 and CDR2 (germline): SGHVS, FNYEAQ.

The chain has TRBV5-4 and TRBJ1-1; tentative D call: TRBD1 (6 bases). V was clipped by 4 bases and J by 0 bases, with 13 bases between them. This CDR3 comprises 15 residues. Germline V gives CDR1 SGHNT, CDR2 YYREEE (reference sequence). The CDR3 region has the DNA TGTGCCAGCAGCCCGCCGACAGGATTGAACACTGAAGCTTTCTTT. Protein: CASSPPTGLNTEAFF.

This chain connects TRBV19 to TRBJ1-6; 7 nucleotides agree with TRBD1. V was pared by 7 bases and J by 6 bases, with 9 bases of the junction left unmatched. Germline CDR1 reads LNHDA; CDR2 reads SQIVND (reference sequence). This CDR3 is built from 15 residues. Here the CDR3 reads CASKAQDRSNSPLHF. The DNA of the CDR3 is TGTGCCAGTAAAGCACAGGACAGGAGTAATTCACCCCTCCACTTT.

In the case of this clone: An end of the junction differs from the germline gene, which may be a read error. The CDR3 protein is CASSLGLAGTQYF. The CDR3 coding sequence is TGTGCTAGCAGCTTAGGGCTAGCGGGGACCCAGTACTTC. V and J are TRBV7-7 and TRBJ2-5; 8 positions agree with TRBD2. Germline V gene lookup returns CDR1 SSHAT and CDR2 FNYEAQ (reference sequence). The CDR3 has 13 amino acids.

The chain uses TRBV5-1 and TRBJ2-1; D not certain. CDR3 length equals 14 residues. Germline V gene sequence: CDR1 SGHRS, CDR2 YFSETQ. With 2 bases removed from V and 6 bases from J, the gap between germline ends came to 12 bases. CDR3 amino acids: CASSLGSSFNEQFF. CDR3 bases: TGCGCCAGCAGCTTAGGCTCTAGTTTCAATGAGCAGTTCTTC.

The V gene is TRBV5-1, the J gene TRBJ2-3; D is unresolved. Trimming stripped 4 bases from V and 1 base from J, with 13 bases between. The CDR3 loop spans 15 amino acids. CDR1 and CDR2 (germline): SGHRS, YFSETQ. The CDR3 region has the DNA TGCGCCAGCAGCCCCGGTGTGTCGGGCACAGATACGCAGTATTTT. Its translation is CASSPGVSGTDTQYF.

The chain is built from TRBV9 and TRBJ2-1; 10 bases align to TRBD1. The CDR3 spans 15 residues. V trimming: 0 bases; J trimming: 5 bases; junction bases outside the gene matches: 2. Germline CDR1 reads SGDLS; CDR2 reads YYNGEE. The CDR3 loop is CASSVGGQGDNEQFF. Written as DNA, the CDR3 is TGTGCCAGCAGCGTAGGCGGACAGGGGGACAATGAGCAGTTCTTC.

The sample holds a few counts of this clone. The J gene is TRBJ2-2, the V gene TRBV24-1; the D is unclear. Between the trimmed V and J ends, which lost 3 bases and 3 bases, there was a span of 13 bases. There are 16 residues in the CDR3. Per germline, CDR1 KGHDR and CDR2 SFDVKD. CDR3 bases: TGTGCCACCAGTGATATAAGCGATCGGGACACCGGGGAGCTGTTTTTT. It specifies CATSDISDRDTGELFF.

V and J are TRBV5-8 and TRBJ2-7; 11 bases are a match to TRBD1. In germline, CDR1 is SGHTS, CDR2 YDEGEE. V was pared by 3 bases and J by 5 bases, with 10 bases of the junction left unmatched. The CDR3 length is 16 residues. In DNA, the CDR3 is TGTGCCAGCAGCTCTTGGAGCAGGACAGGGGGCAACGAGCAGTACTTC. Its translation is CASSSWSRTGGNEQYF.

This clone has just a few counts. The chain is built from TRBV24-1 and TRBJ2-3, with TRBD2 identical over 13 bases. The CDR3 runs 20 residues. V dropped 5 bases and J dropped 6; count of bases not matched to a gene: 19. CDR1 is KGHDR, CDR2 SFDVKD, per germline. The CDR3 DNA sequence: TGTGCCACCAGTGGGCAGGGACTAGCGGGACCAGAGAGAGGCTGGGATACGCAGTATTTT. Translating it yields CATSGQGLAGPERGWDTQYF.

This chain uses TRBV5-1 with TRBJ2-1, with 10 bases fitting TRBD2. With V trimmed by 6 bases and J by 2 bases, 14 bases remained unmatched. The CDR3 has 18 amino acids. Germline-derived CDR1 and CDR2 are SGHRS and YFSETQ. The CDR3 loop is CASKGALAGAGTYNEQFF. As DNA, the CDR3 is TGCGCCAGCAAGGGCGCGCTAGCGGGAGCAGGAACCTACAATGAGCAGTTCTTC.

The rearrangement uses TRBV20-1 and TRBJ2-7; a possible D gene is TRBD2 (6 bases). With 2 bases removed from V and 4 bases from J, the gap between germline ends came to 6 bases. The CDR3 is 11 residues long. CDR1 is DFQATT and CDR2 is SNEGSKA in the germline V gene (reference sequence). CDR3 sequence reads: CSARREYEQYV. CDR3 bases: TGCAGTGCTAGACGGGAGTACGAGCAGTACGTC.

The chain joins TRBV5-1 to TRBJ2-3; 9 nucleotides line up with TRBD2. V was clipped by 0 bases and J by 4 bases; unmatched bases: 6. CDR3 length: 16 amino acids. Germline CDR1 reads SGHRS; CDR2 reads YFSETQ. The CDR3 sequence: CASSLVSGSRADTQYF. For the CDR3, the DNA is TGCGCCAGCAGCTTGGTTAGCGGGAGCAGGGCAGATACGCAGTATTTT.

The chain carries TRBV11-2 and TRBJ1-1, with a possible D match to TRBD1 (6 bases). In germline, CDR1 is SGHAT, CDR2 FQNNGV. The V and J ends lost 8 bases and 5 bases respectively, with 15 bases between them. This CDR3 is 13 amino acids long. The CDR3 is CASLPQGRTEAFF. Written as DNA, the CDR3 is TGTGCCAGCCTACCACAGGGCCGAACTGAAGCTTTCTTT. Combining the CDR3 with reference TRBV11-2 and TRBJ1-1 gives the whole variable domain EAGVAQSPRYKIIEKRQSVAFWCNPISGHATLYWYQQILGQGPKLLIQFQNNGVVDDSQLPKDRFSAERLKGVDSTLKIQPAKLEDSAVYLCASLPQGRTEAFFGQGTRLTVV.

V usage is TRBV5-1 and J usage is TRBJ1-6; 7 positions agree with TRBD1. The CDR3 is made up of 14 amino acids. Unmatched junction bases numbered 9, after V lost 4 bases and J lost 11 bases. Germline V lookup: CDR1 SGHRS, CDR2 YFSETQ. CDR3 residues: CASSDLGGQTPLHF. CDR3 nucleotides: TGCGCCAGCAGCGATCTGGGGGGACAGACACCCCTCCACTTT.

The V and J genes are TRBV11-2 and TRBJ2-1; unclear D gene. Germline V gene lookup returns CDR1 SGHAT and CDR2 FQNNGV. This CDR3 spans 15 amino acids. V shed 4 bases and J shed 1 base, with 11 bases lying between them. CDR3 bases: TGTGCCAGCAGCTCGTTAACCGGTTCCTACAATGAGCAGTTCTTC. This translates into CASSSLTGSYNEQFF.